This T cell receptor (beta chain) was retrieved from a study of tumor and adjacent non-tumor tissue in lung cancer. Study-level background: Patients comprised about a dozen adenocarcinoma, 2 squamous cell carcinoma and 1 small cell lung cancer. Patients were aged about 30 to 80, about ten men and about five women, stage I to III.

TCRbeta libraries were built with three rounds of nested PCR, modified from ARM-PCR. TCRdb itself ran the multiplex PCR reads through MiXCR, one entry per CDR3 protein. The sample has over 85,000 distinct CDR3 sequences; under 90% are singletons. No cell sorting was done before RNA was extracted from the tissue. Chemotherapy-naive patients with new lung cancer underwent thoracic surgery in China, August–late 2014. General study points: Compared with tumor, normal lung showed significantly lower TCR diversity.

Germline CDR1 is SEHNR and CDR2 is FQNEAQ (reference sequence). CDR3 length equals 13 residues. Details on this clonotype: The antigen remains undetermined. This may be a read error, as it is one base from a much larger clone.

Input material: lung tumor tissue. This receptor was taken from a man between 65 and 85 years old with non-small cell lung cancer. The chain joins TRBV7-9 to TRBJ2-3; D is unclear. The CDR3 DNA reads TGTGCCAGCACCTTATCAAGTCCAGATACGCAGTATTTT. Its translation is CASTLSSPDTQYF.